A single T cell receptor beta chain is shown here with its context. Its antigen is not known. The data were produced by immunoSEQ multiplex PCR, yet TCRdb's version contains in-frame clones alone and is incomplete. The repertoire has 50,000 or so clones, just under 80% of them found once; the top ten carry 16%. Germline CDR1 is MNHEY and CDR2 is SMNVEV (reference sequence). The V segment lost 7 bases and the J segment 2 bases; nucleotides outside the gene matches: 12. The CDR3 contains 18 residues. This sample is part of a study of T cells in tumors after PD-1 blockade. On the study more broadly: Some patients also took daily vismodegib 150 mg during anti-PD-1 treatment. Peripheral blood samples averaged approximately 35,000 unique clonotypes and 95,000 to 120,000 templates. Points from the study as a whole: Around two fifths of tumor TCR clonotypes were also found in blood.

Template: tumor biopsy or peripheral blood genomic DNA, roughly 600-6,004 ng per sample. The sequence was obtained from a human donor with basal cell carcinoma. The sequenced sample was PBMCs, obtained before anti-PD-1 treatment. The chain links TRBV27 to TRBJ2-7; 15 positions match TRBD2. The CDR3 here is CASTTTGLAGGKPYEQYF. In DNA form, the CDR3 reads TGTGCCAGCACCACGACAGGACTAGCGGGAGGGAAACCCTACGAGCAGTACTTC.